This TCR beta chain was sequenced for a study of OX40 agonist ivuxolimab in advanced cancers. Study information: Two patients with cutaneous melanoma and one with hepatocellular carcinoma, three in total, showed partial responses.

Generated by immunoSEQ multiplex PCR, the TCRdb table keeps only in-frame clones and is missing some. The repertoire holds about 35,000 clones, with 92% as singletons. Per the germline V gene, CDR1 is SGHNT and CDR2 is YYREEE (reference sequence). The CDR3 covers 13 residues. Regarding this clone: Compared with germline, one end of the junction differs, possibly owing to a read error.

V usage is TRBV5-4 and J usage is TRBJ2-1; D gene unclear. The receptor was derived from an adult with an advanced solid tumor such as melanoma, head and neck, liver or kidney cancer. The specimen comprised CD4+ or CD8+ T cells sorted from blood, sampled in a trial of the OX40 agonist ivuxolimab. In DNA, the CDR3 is TGTGCCAGCCGACAAAACAAGGGCCCAGTAGAAGTCTTC. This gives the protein CASRQNKGPVEVF.